This record looks at one T cell receptor (beta chain) sequence and its context. The sample is drawn from a study of shared clonotypes between healthy human individuals. The junction had 9 bases not matched to a gene; V was cut back by 5 bases and J by 6 bases. Germline V CDR1 and CDR2: SGHRS, YFSETQ. This CDR3 spans 14 amino acids. Genomic DNA of every subset was divided equally among multiple immunoSEQ plates. TCRdb's table, derived via immunoSEQ multiplex PCR, lists solely in-frame clones and lacks some. The sample lists roughly 2.5 million clones; around 90% were seen once. This TCR was recovered from a man between 18 and 29 years old in good health. The rearrangement uses TRBV5-1 and TRBJ1-2, with 8 bases that match TRBD1. Sequencing input: naive CD4+ T cells sorted from blood. The subset is: CD45RA+ positively selected. The CDR3 nucleotides read TGCGCCAGCAGTCCTGGACAGGGAACGGATGGCTACACCTTC. Protein product: CASSPGQGTDGYTF.